Listed below are T cell receptor beta chains from one sample, sequenced in a study of cytomegalovirus exposure and HLA in healthy donors. Measured with immunoSEQ multiplex PCR; TCRdb has only the in-frame clones, and not every one. The top ten clones hold roughly 2.9% of a sample with 120,000 to 150,000 clones, roughly 80% of them seen once. The sequencing input was PBMCs. Receptors were obtained from a woman between 25 and 40 years old in good health and CMV-seronegative. Both conserved end residues are part of each CDR3. The D gene is left open where the match is weak. Where a row states a size, it is once, few, many or the class of an expanded clone; other rows omit it.

CDR3 protein: CASSWGGRNTDTQYF
CDR3 DNA: TGTGCCAGCAGTTGGGGGGGACGTAACACAGATACGCAGTATTTT
V gene: TRBV6-1
CDR3 length: 15
clone size: NA
D gene: TRBD2
J gene: TRBJ2-3

CDR3 protein: CASSFGDRGQSTDTQYF
CDR3 DNA: TGCGCCAGCAGCTTTGGGGACAGGGGACAGAGCACAGATACGCAGTATTTT
V gene: TRBV5-1
CDR3 length: 17
clone size: NA
D gene: TRBD1
J gene: TRBJ2-3

CDR3 protein: CASSPGLREPGNTIYF
CDR3 DNA: TGTGCCAGCAGTCCGGGCCTGCGGGAGCCGGGAAACACCATATATTTT
V gene: TRBV27
CDR3 length: 16
clone size: NA
D gene: NA
J gene: TRBJ1-3

CDR3 protein: CASSMSSDQPQHF
CDR3 DNA: TGTGCCAGTAGTATGAGTTCTGATCAGCCCCAGCATTTT
V gene: TRBV19
CDR3 length: 13
clone size: NA
D gene: NA
J gene: TRBJ1-5

CDR3 protein: CASSDPRDRGVEKLFF
CDR3 DNA: TGCGCCAGCAGTGACCCCCGGGACAGGGGGGTTGAAAAACTGTTTTTT
V gene: TRBV10-2
CDR3 length: 16
clone size: NA
D gene: TRBD1
J gene: TRBJ1-4

CDR3 protein: CASSLVYNEKLFF
CDR3 DNA: TGTGCCAGCAGCTTAGTCTATAATGAAAAACTGTTTTTT
V gene: TRBV7-2
CDR3 length: 13
clone size: NA
D gene: NA
J gene: TRBJ1-4

CDR3 protein: CATRTDSNYGYTF
CDR3 DNA: TGTGCCACCCGGACAGACTCTAACTATGGCTACACCTTC
V gene: TRBV25-1
CDR3 length: 13
clone size: NA
D gene: NA
J gene: TRBJ1-2

CDR3 protein: CASSYHVRGNTEAFF
CDR3 DNA: TGTGCCAGCAGTTACCATGTAAGGGGGAACACTGAAGCTTTCTTT
V gene: TRBV2
CDR3 length: 15
clone size: few
D gene: NA
J gene: TRBJ1-1

CDR3 protein: CASRRTGGTEAFF
CDR3 DNA: TGTGCCAGCAGGAGGACAGGGGGCACTGAAGCTTTCTTT
V gene: TRBV2
CDR3 length: 13
clone size: NA
D gene: TRBD1
J gene: TRBJ1-1

CDR3 protein: CASSPPRQGAGDTQYF
CDR3 DNA: TGCGCCAGCAGCCCCCCCCGACAGGGGGCAGGGGATACGCAGTATTTT
V gene: TRBV5-1
CDR3 length: 16
clone size: few
D gene: TRBD1
J gene: TRBJ2-3

CDR3 protein: CASRTGSPNYGYTF
CDR3 DNA: TGTGCCAGTAGGACAGGGAGCCCTAACTATGGCTACACCTTC
V gene: TRBV19
CDR3 length: 14
clone size: once
D gene: TRBD1
J gene: TRBJ1-2

CDR3 protein: CASSITGGGSPLHF
CDR3 DNA: TGTGCCAGTAGTATAACTGGGGGCGGGTCACCCCTCCACTTT
V gene: TRBV19
CDR3 length: 14
clone size: NA
D gene: NA
J gene: TRBJ1-6

CDR3 protein: CASSPPLQGRGTEAFF
CDR3 DNA: TGTGCCAGCTCACCACCCCTACAGGGTAGGGGCACTGAAGCTTTCTTT
V gene: TRBV18
CDR3 length: 16
clone size: NA
D gene: NA
J gene: TRBJ1-1

CDR3 protein: CASSQVPGSGTDTQYF
CDR3 DNA: TGCGCCAGCAGCCAAGTTCCCGGGTCCGGCACAGATACGCAGTATTTT
V gene: TRBV4-3
CDR3 length: 16
clone size: NA
D gene: NA
J gene: TRBJ2-3

CDR3 protein: CASSLTGGAIQPQHF
CDR3 DNA: TGTGCCAGCAGCCTGACAGGGGGCGCGATTCAGCCCCAGCATTTT
V gene: TRBV9
CDR3 length: 15
clone size: NA
D gene: TRBD1
J gene: TRBJ1-5

CDR3 protein: CASSLGQREVLRSYNEQFF
CDR3 DNA: TGCGCCAGCAGCTTGGGCCAGCGGGAGGTACTTCGCTCCTACAATGAGCAGTTCTTC
V gene: TRBV5-1
CDR3 length: 19
clone size: NA
D gene: TRBD2
J gene: TRBJ2-1

CDR3 protein: CASSDEVAGGGEQYF
CDR3 DNA: TGCGCCAGCAGCGATGAGGTAGCGGGAGGAGGTGAGCAGTACTTC
V gene: TRBV5-1
CDR3 length: 15
clone size: few
D gene: TRBD2
J gene: TRBJ2-7

CDR3 protein: CASSPLGQGPPQETQYF
CDR3 DNA: TGTGCCAGCAGCCCCCTAGGGCAGGGTCCCCCGCAAGAGACCCAGTACTTC
V gene: TRBV7-9
CDR3 length: 17
clone size: NA
D gene: NA
J gene: TRBJ2-5

CDR3 protein: CASSFNTGRNEKLFF
CDR3 DNA: TGTGCCAGCAGCTTTAACACCGGGAGGAATGAAAAACTGTTTTTT
V gene: TRBV7-8
CDR3 length: 15
clone size: NA
D gene: NA
J gene: TRBJ1-4

CDR3 protein: CASSKRGGPNTEAFF
CDR3 DNA: TGTGCCAGCAGCAAAAGGGGAGGGCCCAACACTGAAGCTTTCTTT
V gene: TRBV7-2
CDR3 length: 15
clone size: few
D gene: NA
J gene: TRBJ1-1

CDR3 protein: CASSQGLGGRVLSYEQYF
CDR3 DNA: TGTGCCAGCAGCCAAGGCTTAGGCGGGAGGGTTCTGTCCTACGAGCAGTACTTC
V gene: TRBV14
CDR3 length: 18
clone size: few
D gene: TRBD2
J gene: TRBJ2-7

CDR3 protein: CASRRDYTGELFF
CDR3 DNA: TGCGCCAGCAGGAGGGATTACACCGGGGAGCTGTTTTTT
V gene: TRBV5-1
CDR3 length: 13
clone size: once
D gene: NA
J gene: TRBJ2-2

CDR3 protein: CASSMTGYGQPQHF
CDR3 DNA: TGTGCCAGTAGTATGACAGGGTACGGTCAGCCCCAGCATTTT
V gene: TRBV19
CDR3 length: 14
clone size: NA
D gene: TRBD1
J gene: TRBJ1-5

CDR3 protein: CASSTDRFETQYF
CDR3 DNA: TGTGCCAGCAGCACCGACAGGTTCGAGACCCAGTACTTC
V gene: TRBV7-7
CDR3 length: 13
clone size: NA
D gene: NA
J gene: TRBJ2-5

CDR3 protein: CASSIDIRGQVVADTQYF
CDR3 DNA: TGTGCCAGTAGTATAGATATTCGGGGACAGGTGGTGGCAGATACGCAGTATTTT
V gene: TRBV19
CDR3 length: 18
clone size: NA
D gene: TRBD1
J gene: TRBJ2-3

CDR3 protein: CASSLGGRAAETQYF
CDR3 DNA: TGCGCCAGCAGCTTGGGAGGCAGGGCGGCAGAGACCCAGTACTTC
V gene: TRBV5-1
CDR3 length: 15
clone size: NA
D gene: NA
J gene: TRBJ2-5

CDR3 protein: CASRPSGSTLYNEQFF
CDR3 DNA: TGTGCCAGCAGACCTAGCGGGAGTACACTTTACAATGAGCAGTTCTTC
V gene: TRBV7-9
CDR3 length: 16
clone size: NA
D gene: TRBD2
J gene: TRBJ2-1

CDR3 protein: CASSPTSDTYTDTQYF
CDR3 DNA: TGTGCCAGCAGCCCCACATCGGACACCTACACAGATACGCAGTATTTT
V gene: TRBV7-8
CDR3 length: 16
clone size: NA
D gene: NA
J gene: TRBJ2-3

CDR3 protein: CASSRPRSSYNEQFF
CDR3 DNA: TGCGCCAGCAGCCGACCCCGGAGCTCCTACAATGAGCAGTTCTTC
V gene: TRBV5-1
CDR3 length: 15
clone size: NA
D gene: NA
J gene: TRBJ2-1

CDR3 protein: CASSMGRREKLFF
CDR3 DNA: TGTGCCAGTAGCATGGGGAGGCGGGAAAAACTGTTTTTT
V gene: TRBV19
CDR3 length: 13
clone size: NA
D gene: NA
J gene: TRBJ1-4

CDR3 protein: CASSRTGGENIQYF
CDR3 DNA: TGTGCCAGCAGCCGGACAGGGGGCGAAAACATTCAGTACTTC
V gene: TRBV5-4
CDR3 length: 14
clone size: NA
D gene: TRBD1
J gene: TRBJ2-4

CDR3 protein: CSVEDDRRGTEAFF
CDR3 DNA: TGCAGCGTGGAGGACGATCGAAGGGGGACTGAAGCTTTCTTT
V gene: TRBV29-1
CDR3 length: 14
clone size: NA
D gene: NA
J gene: TRBJ1-1

CDR3 protein: CASSTGQASVYGYTF
CDR3 DNA: TGTGCCAGCAGTACAGGACAGGCGAGCGTTTATGGCTACACCTTC
V gene: TRBV6-1
CDR3 length: 15
clone size: NA
D gene: TRBD1
J gene: TRBJ1-2

CDR3 protein: CASSPSGFVGYSNQPQHF
CDR3 DNA: TGTGCCAGCAGTCCGTCGGGTTTCGTTGGGTATAGCAATCAGCCCCAGCATTTT
V gene: TRBV27
CDR3 length: 18
clone size: NA
D gene: NA
J gene: TRBJ1-5

CDR3 protein: CASSRAGAYNEQFF
CDR3 DNA: TGTGCCAGCAGCCGAGCGGGAGCCTACAATGAGCAGTTCTTC
V gene: TRBV7-3
CDR3 length: 14
clone size: NA
D gene: TRBD2
J gene: TRBJ2-1

CDR3 protein: CASSFRWLGREAFF
CDR3 DNA: TGTGCCAGCAGCTTCCGGTGGTTGGGGCGTGAAGCTTTCTTT
V gene: TRBV11-1
CDR3 length: 14
clone size: NA
D gene: NA
J gene: TRBJ1-1

CDR3 protein: CASSTGLTGSYNEQFF
CDR3 DNA: TGCGCCAGCAGCACCGGACTAACTGGCTCCTACAATGAGCAGTTCTTC
V gene: TRBV4-1
CDR3 length: 16
clone size: NA
D gene: NA
J gene: TRBJ2-1

CDR3 protein: CASSPRQGLNTEAFF
CDR3 DNA: TGCGCCAGCAGCCCCCGACAGGGCTTGAACACTGAAGCTTTCTTT
V gene: TRBV5-1
CDR3 length: 15
clone size: few
D gene: TRBD1
J gene: TRBJ1-1

CDR3 protein: CASSPLAGGMNEQFF
CDR3 DNA: TGTGCCAGCTCACCACTCGCGGGAGGGATGAATGAGCAGTTCTTC
V gene: TRBV18
CDR3 length: 15
clone size: NA
D gene: TRBD2
J gene: TRBJ2-1

CDR3 protein: CAWRTQGQYYGYTF
CDR3 DNA: TGTGCCTGGAGGACTCAAGGACAGTACTATGGCTACACCTTC
V gene: TRBV30
CDR3 length: 14
clone size: NA
D gene: NA
J gene: TRBJ1-2

CDR3 protein: CASSPPTSGGYEQYF
CDR3 DNA: TGTGCCAGCTCACCACCGACTAGCGGGGGCTACGAGCAGTACTTC
V gene: TRBV18
CDR3 length: 15
clone size: NA
D gene: TRBD2
J gene: TRBJ2-7

CDR3 protein: CASSKGVPGQGSKLGMQFF
CDR3 DNA: TGTGCCAGCAGCAAAGGAGTCCCGGGACAGGGAAGTAAGTTGGGAATGCAGTTCTTC
V gene: TRBV21-1
CDR3 length: 19
clone size: NA
D gene: NA
J gene: TRBJ2-1

CDR3 protein: CASSHGTLNTEAFF
CDR3 DNA: TGTGCCAGCAGTCACGGGACACTCAACACTGAAGCTTTCTTT
V gene: TRBV6-6
CDR3 length: 14
clone size: few
D gene: NA
J gene: TRBJ1-1